This entry features one TCR beta chain sequence. This record belongs to a study of blood T cell repertoires in COVID-19. Across the whole study: From the United States, Italy and Spain came samples of acute and convalescent COVID-19. Sources were T cells, B-cell-depleted T cells, or PBMCs; the material itself was cDNA or gDNA.

The CDR3 totals 12 residues. V was pared by 3 bases and J by 1 base, with 6 bases between. Germline CDR1 and CDR2: DFQATT and SNEGSKA (reference sequence). Data came from immunoSEQ multiplex PCR; TCRdb stores just in-frame clones and leaves some out. The sample shows 250,000 to 300,000 clones, 89% of them seen only once. This TCR came from a woman aged 40 to 49 who had recovered from COVID-19. The chain uses TRBV20-1 and TRBJ1-2; D gene unclear. Material for sequencing was peripheral blood. CDR3 sequence reads: CSASASNYGYTF. The CDR3 DNA sequence: TGCAGTGCTAGTGCCAGTAACTATGGCTACACCTTC.